What follows are 6 T cell receptor beta chains derived from one specimen sequenced in a study of PD-L1 blockade in urothelial cancer (dated by TCRdb to about 2017). The library was obtained by the immunoSEQ multiplex PCR assay. The source is immuneACCESS, and TCRdb retained only in-frame sequences with V and J called. Part of the clones is not carried over; for the studies checked, unresolved V genes explain less than half of this, and the remainder is unexplained. Present in this sample are approximately 32,000 clones, over 75% of which were seen just once. Clones ranked in the top ten supply 3.5% of the sample. The sample here was PBMCs, taken around atezolizumab (anti-PD-L1) treatment. The receptors were gathered from an older man with urothelial cancer.

This chain links TRBV28 with TRBJ1-4; no firm D call. V was cut by 6 bases and J by 2 bases, with 16 bases left in between. The CDR3 runs to 16 residues. Looked up from germline, CDR1 is MDHEN and CDR2 is SYDVKM. DNA of the CDR3: TGTGCCAGCAGCCCTCCAAGTGTTGGCACTAATGAAAAACTGTTTTTT. Encoded protein: CASSPPSVGTNEKLFF.

This clone was recorded a few times. The CDR3 protein is CASSFAGEKAFF. Written as DNA, the CDR3 is TGTGCCAGCAGCTTCGCAGGGGAAAAAGCTTTCTTT. The V gene is TRBV6-1, the J gene TRBJ1-1; the D gene is possibly TRBD1 (6 bases). This CDR3 contains 12 residues. CDR1 is MNHNS, CDR2 SASEGT, per germline. Trimming left V 6 bases short and J 9 bases short, with 14 bases between.

This clone was detected only a few times. The chain uses TRBV19 and TRBJ1-1; possibly TRBD1 for D (6 bases). V was cut by 7 bases and J by 0 bases, with 15 bases left in between. Germline values: CDR1 LNHDA, CDR2 SQIVND (reference sequence). The CDR3 length is 15 residues. The CDR3, as DNA: TGTGCCAGTACCGACTACAGGGCCATGAACACTGAAGCTTTCTTT. This encodes CASTDYRAMNTEAFF.

This rearrangement joins TRBV7-9 to TRBJ1-1, with D perhaps TRBD1 (5 bases). CDR1 and CDR2 (germline): SEHNR, FQNEAQ (reference sequence). The V end lost 3 bases, the J end lost 0 bases, and 11 bases lay between the germline ends. The CDR3 is 15 residues long. CDR3 region: CASSLTESMNTEAFF. For the CDR3, the DNA is TGTGCCAGCAGCTTGACAGAGTCAATGAACACTGAAGCTTTCTTT.

In its sample, this clone ranks as medium-sized (0.01 to 0.1%). The chain carries TRBV6-6 and TRBJ2-7; D not resolved. The CDR3 runs 11 residues. Germline V gene sequence: CDR1 MNHNY, CDR2 SVGAGI (reference sequence). V was trimmed by 5 bases and J by 3 bases, leaving 5 bases between them. The CDR3 sequence is CASSQNYEQYF. The DNA of the CDR3 is TGTGCCAGCAGTCAGAACTACGAGCAGTACTTC.

This rearrangement joins TRBV10-3 to TRBJ1-6, with a possible D match to TRBD1 (5 bases). Trimming stripped 10 bases from V and 8 bases from J, with 18 bases between. This CDR3 is 14 amino acids long. The germline V gene encodes CDR1 ENHRY and CDR2 SYGVKD. The CDR3 reads CATGDLGRYSPLHF. CDR3 bases: TGTGCCACGGGGGATCTCGGACGGTATTCACCCCTCCACTTT.